This T cell receptor (beta chain) is from a study of T cell changes during pregnancy in multiple sclerosis. This table comes from immunoSEQ multiplex PCR, and its TCRdb copy is limited to in-frame clones, with some not included. The table includes approximately 21,000 clones, roughly 80% detected once. This CDR3 is 16 amino acids long. V lost 0 bases and J 0 bases, leaving 10 bases between the germline ends. Germline CDR1 MRHNA, CDR2 SNTAGT. The chain couples TRBV6-4 to TRBJ2-3; D is unclear. The sample here was CD8+ T cells from peripheral blood mononuclear cells, taken in the first trimester of pregnancy. The sequence was obtained from a female donor in good health, enrolled as a control in a pregnancy study. CDR3 bases: TGTGCCAGCAGTGACTCCCCTGAAGCTAGCACAGATACGCAGTATTTT. Its translation: CASSDSPEASTDTQYF.